Below, 21 T cell receptor delta chains from the same sample are listed, as sequenced in a study of gamma-delta chains in newborns, infants, children. TCRdb ran CATT on the reads. Of about 5,000 delta-chain clones listed, about 3% are singletons. The sequenced sample was blood. These receptors were obtained from a child who was a newborn, infant or young child, either healthy, febrile or measles-vaccinated (not recorded which).

In this sample, this clone turned up a few times. The protein TCRdb gives is from a much larger clone and does not agree with this DNA's translation at residue 6, likely a read error; the protein shown here comes from the DNA. This sequence joins TRDV2 and TRDJ2, with 9 nucleotides matching TRDD3. V lost 2 bases, J lost 0 bases, and 3 bases stayed unmatched. This CDR3 comprises 16 residues. Germline CDR1 and CDR2: GEAIGNYY and EKD. The CDR3 loop reads CACDKMGDTLTAQLFF. For the CDR3, the DNA is TGTGCCTGTGACAAAATGGGGGATACTTTGACAGCACAACTCTTCTTT.

In this sample, this clone turned up a few times. Just one base apart from a much larger clone, this may be a read error. Additional DNA sequences in this sample encode the identical CDR3. The chain is built from TRDV1 and TRDJ2; 9 bases align to TRDD3. The V segment lost 0 bases and the J segment 1 base; nucleotides outside the gene matches: 15. Germline loops: CDR1 TSWWSYY, CDR2 QGS. This CDR3 has 21 residues. In DNA, the CDR3 is TGTGCTCTTGGGGAACTCAGGGGAGTACGGGGGATACTCGATTTGACAGCACAACTCTTCTTT. Amino acids: CALGELRGVRGILDLTAQLFF.

This clone was found a few times. This DNA translates differently at residue 8 from the TCRdb protein, which is that of a much larger clone; a read error is likely, and the protein shown is the DNA's own translation. J is TRDJ2 and V is TRAV29/DV5; tentative D call: TRDD3 (5 bases). Germline V gives CDR1 NSMFDY, CDR2 ISSIKDK. Deletions cut 0 bases from V and 4 bases from J, with 16 bases between. CDR3 length equals 16 residues. DNA of the CDR3: TGTGCAGCAAGCGCGCTCTACCGGGGGTCGACAGCACAACTCTTCTTT. It yields the protein CAASALYRGSTAQLFF.

Comment on this clone: This sequence is one base from a far larger clone and is likely a read error. This chain links TRDV2 with TRDJ2; 10 positions agree with TRDD3. The CDR3 sequence is 14 residues long. Germline values: CDR1 GEAIGNYY, CDR2 EKD. V lost 3 bases to trimming and J lost 6 bases; unmatched junction nucleotides: 3. The CDR3 coding sequence is TGTGCCTGTGACGTACTGGGGGATGCAGCACAACTCTTCTTT. This translates into CACDVLGDAAQLFF.

In its sample, this clone ranks as medium-sized. Other DNA sequences in this specimen translate into the identical CDR3. This chain uses TRDV1 with TRDJ1; 9 bases match TRDD3. In germline, CDR1 is TSWWSYY, CDR2 QGS. The CDR3 is 22 residues long. Trimming removed 4 bases from V and 0 bases from J; junction bases left unmatched: 24. The CDR3 loop reads CALGGLPFTGGLREPHTDKLIF. The CDR3 DNA reads TGTGCTCTTGGGGGCTTGCCCTTCACTGGGGGACTACGCGAGCCGCACACCGATAAACTCATCTTT.

This clone ranks as medium-sized. A much larger clone differs by one base, so this may be a read error. The sample contains more than one DNA sequence encoding this CDR3. The V call is TRDV2, the J call TRDJ2; 8 nucleotides align to TRDD3. Germline assignment: CDR1 GEAIGNYY and CDR2 EKD. The CDR3 contains 18 residues. The CDR3 protein is CACDPRYWGSALTAQLFF. CDR3 DNA sequence: TGTGCCTGTGACCCTCGGTACTGGGGGTCAGCTTTGACGGCACAACTCTTCTTT.

This clone is labeled large. Other DNA sequences from this sample encode an identical CDR3 as well. J is TRDJ2 and V is TRDV2, with 9 bases that match TRDD3. The V gene's germline CDR1 is GEAIGNYY and CDR2 EKD. The CDR3 loop spans 15 amino acids. The V segment lost 2 bases and the J segment 1 base; nucleotides outside the gene matches: 1. CDR3 residues: CACDILGDLTAQLFF. The DNA of the CDR3 is TGTGCCTGTGACATACTGGGGGATTTGACAGCACAACTCTTCTTT.

This clone has just a few counts. With a much larger clone just one base away, this may be a read error. The rearrangement joins TRDV2 to TRDJ3, with 10 bases aligning to TRDD3. This CDR3 comprises 18 residues. V was pared by 4 bases and J by 0 bases, with 5 bases of the junction left unmatched. Germline V gene data show CDR1 as GEAIGNYY and CDR2 as EKD. The CDR3 DNA sequence: TGTGCCTGTGATACTGGGGGATCCGGCTCCTGGGACACCCGACAGATGTTTTTC. Amino acid sequence: CACDTGGSGSWDTRQMFF.

Remarks on this clone: A single base separates this from a much larger clone, so it may be a read error. This chain links TRDV2 with TRDJ3; 8 bases map to TRDD3. V lost 0 bases to trimming and J lost 2 bases; unmatched junction nucleotides: 11. This CDR3 is built from 20 residues. Germline assignment: CDR1 GEAIGNYY and CDR2 EKD. This CDR3 is CACDTDWGFPSPWDTRQMFF. CDR3 nucleotide sequence: TGTGCCTGTGACACCGACTGGGGGTTTCCAAGCCCCTGGGACACCCGACAGATGTTTTTC.

In this sample, this clone turned up a few times. The chain uses TRDV2 and TRDJ3; 10 bases match TRDD3. The V segment lost 4 bases and the J segment 3 bases; nucleotides outside the gene matches: 11. This CDR3 is built from 19 residues. The germline V gene encodes CDR1 GEAIGNYY and CDR2 EKD. For the CDR3, the DNA is TGTGCCTGTGAAAGTACTGGGGGATCCGGCCTCTGGGACACCCGACAGATGTTTTTC. It codes for CACESTGGSGLWDTRQMFF.

As concerns this clone: A much larger clone differs by one base, so this may be a read error. The same CDR3 can be traced to other DNA sequences in this sample. The chain carries TRDV1 and TRDJ1; 7 bases match TRDD2. The length of the CDR3 is 27 residues. The V segment lost 0 bases and the J segment 4 bases; nucleotides outside the gene matches: 41. CDR1 and CDR2 (germline): TSWWSYY, QGS. This chain's CDR3 is CALGELSYLYLHFTGGPFNRLDDKLIF. The CDR3, as DNA: TGTGCTCTTGGGGAACTTTCCTACCTCTATCTCCATTTCACTGGTGGCCCTTTCAATCGCCTCGACGATAAACTCATCTTT.

This clone rates as medium-sized. The sample contains more than one DNA sequence encoding this CDR3. The chain recombines TRDV2 with TRDJ3, with 13 bases lining up with TRDD3. Trimming took 0 bases from V and 1 from J; bases not matched to a gene: 5. CDR3 length: 20 amino acids. The germline CDR1 and CDR2 sequences are GEAIGNYY and EKD. CDR3 sequence (DNA): TGTGCCTGTGACACCGGTTACTGGGGGATACGATCCTGGGACACCCGACAGATGTTTTTC. Amino acids: CACDTGYWGIRSWDTRQMFF.

This clone has a handful of counts. A far larger clone is off by one base, so a read error is likely. This chain uses TRDV2 with TRDJ1; 13 nucleotides match TRDD3. Germline CDR1 is GEAIGNYY and CDR2 is EKD. This CDR3 contains 18 residues. The CDR3 here is CARDLLLGDTPYTDKLIF. CDR3 in DNA: TGTGCCCGTGACCTACTACTGGGGGATACGCCGTACACCGATAAACTCATCTTT.

This clone showed up just a few times. The mismatch at residue 4 between this DNA's translation and the TCRdb protein of a much larger clone likely reflects a read error; the protein shown is translated from the DNA. CDR3 bases: TGTGCCTGTGGCACCTGGGGGTTTTCTTTGACAGCACAACTCTTCTTT. Protein: CACGTWGFSLTAQLFF. This chain uses TRDV2 with TRDJ2; 7 bases map to TRDD3. This CDR3 comprises 16 residues. Germline CDR1 GEAIGNYY, CDR2 EKD.

This clone is classed as medium-sized. This sample includes further DNA sequences coding for the same CDR3. The gene calls are TRAV29/DV5 and TRDJ3, with 10 bases identical to TRDD3. J gave up 0 bases and V 0 bases, and 12 bases lay outside the gene matches. CDR3 length: 21 residues. Germline V gene lookup returns CDR1 NSMFDY and CDR2 ISSIKDK. CDR3 protein: CAASAPPTGGFSSWDTRQMFF. In DNA, the CDR3 is TGTGCAGCAAGCGCGCCCCCTACTGGGGGATTTAGCTCCTGGGACACCCGACAGATGTTTTTC.

This clone appeared a few times. A much larger clone lies a single base off, so this may be a read error. J is TRDJ3 and V is TRDV2; the D gene is possibly TRDD3 (6 bases). In germline, CDR1 is GEAIGNYY, CDR2 EKD. This CDR3 spans 21 amino acids. The DNA for the CDR3 is TGTGCCTGTGGCACCGAGAAAAAGATTGAGGGATACTCCTGGGACACCCGACAGATGTTTTTC. Protein product: CACGTEKKIEGYSWDTRQMFF.

As regards this clone: It differs at one base from a far larger clone, so likely a read error. The chain employs TRDV2 and TRDJ2, with 13 bases identical to TRDD3. Per the germline V gene, CDR1 is GEAIGNYY and CDR2 is EKD. CDR3 length: 16 residues. CDR3 residues: CARDTLHWGIRGQLFF. Here the CDR3 DNA reads TGTGCCCGTGACACCCTACACTGGGGGATACGTGGACAACTCTTCTTT.

Turning to this clone: TCRdb shows a much larger clone's protein in place of this DNA's translation, and the two differ at residue 15, likely through a read error; the protein shown is translated from the DNA. This chain joins TRDV2 and TRDJ2; 8 bases agree with TRDD3. CDR3 length: 18 residues. The germline V gene encodes CDR1 GEAIGNYY and CDR2 EKD. The CDR3, as DNA: TGTGCCTGTGACCCTCGGTACTGGGGGTCAGCTTTGACAGCACGACTCTTCTTT. It specifies CACDPRYWGSALTARLFF.

This clone has just a few counts. A junction end diverges from the germline sequence, so it may reflect a read error. The same CDR3 can be traced to other DNA sequences in this sample. The chain is built from TRDV1 and TRDJ1, with TRDD3 matching over 9 bases. CDR3 length: 19 residues. Germline V lookup: CDR1 TSWWSYY, CDR2 QGS. The CDR3 DNA reads as TGCGCTCTTGGATTCCTACTGTCTGGGGGATTAGGGTACACCGATAAACTCATCTTT. Its translation is CALGFLLSGGLGYTDKLIF.

As to this clone: A read error is the likely source, as a far larger clone sits one nucleotide away. The chain has TRDV2 and TRDJ3; the D gene is possibly TRDD3 (6 bases). The CDR3 runs 19 residues. Germline V gene sequence: CDR1 GEAIGNYY, CDR2 EKD. The CDR3, as DNA: TGTGCCTGTGACAGCTACTGGGAGGGGACCTCCTGGGACACCCAACAGATGTTTTTC. This codes for CACDSYWEGTSWDTQQMFF.

Remarks on this clone: It may be a read error: a sequence one base away is much more abundant. V usage is TRDV2 and J usage is TRDJ3; 11 nucleotides match TRDD3. Germline CDR1 reads GEAIGNYY; CDR2 reads EKD. The CDR3 has 18 residues. Germline trimming cut 7 bases from V and 3 bases from J; bases unmatched to any gene: 10. The CDR3 here is CACGVLGDRGWDTRQMFF. The CDR3 DNA is TGTGCCTGCGGTGTACTGGGGGATAGAGGCTGGGACACCCGACAGATGTTTTTC.